These 32 T cell receptor beta chains came from one sample sequenced in a study of cytomegalovirus exposure and HLA in healthy donors. Amplification used 60 Vbeta primers and 13 Jbeta primers. Assay: immunoSEQ multiplex PCR; the TCRdb copy retains only in-frame clones and omits some. The profile shows approximately 180,000 clones, approximately 78% of them singletons. Material: PBMCs. The receptors derive from a woman in her forties or fifties in good health and CMV-seropositive.

This clone has only one observation. The chain recombines TRBV13 with TRBJ1-4; TRBD1 matches at 8 bases. With 6 bases clipped from V and 8 bases from J, the junction kept 11 bases outside the gene matches. The CDR3 consists of 15 residues. Germline CDR1 and CDR2: PRHDT and FYEKMQ (reference sequence). In nucleotides, the CDR3 is TGTGCCAGCAGGAGAGAGGCGGACAGGGTGGAAAAACTGTTTTTT. This gives the protein CASRREADRVEKLFF.

This clone occurred once. The CDR3 sequence is CASKRGGTDTQYF. The CDR3 DNA reads TGCGCCAGCAAAAGAGGGGGAACAGATACGCAGTATTTT. J is TRBJ2-3 and V is TRBV5-1; a weak D match, TRBD1 (6 bases). The CDR3 sequence is 13 residues long. Trimming shortened V by 6 bases and J by 3 bases, and 11 bases separated the two germline ends. The germline CDR1 and CDR2 sequences are SGHRS and YFSETQ.

This sequence joins TRBV9 and TRBJ1-1; tentative D call: TRBD1 (5 bases). The CDR3 loop spans 13 amino acids. Germline V CDR1 and CDR2: SGDLS, YYNGEE. The V end lost 7 bases, the J end lost 5 bases, and 15 bases lay between the germline ends. CDR3 region: CASSGGVWTEAFF. The CDR3 nucleotides read TGTGCCAGCTCCGGGGGGGTATGGACTGAAGCTTTCTTT.

This clone came up a few times. V and J are TRBV30 and TRBJ2-3; the match to TRBD2 covers 8 bases. Germline CDR1 is GTSNPN and CDR2 is SVGIG (reference sequence). The CDR3 contains 14 residues. V trimming: 4 bases; J trimming: 1 base; junction bases outside the gene matches: 4. The CDR3 bases are TGTGCCTGGAAACGGCGGGGGGGCACAGATACGCAGTATTTT. It translates to CAWKRRGGTDTQYF.

The chain recombines TRBV9 with TRBJ1-1; D perhaps matches TRBD1 (5 bases). Germline loops: CDR1 SGDLS, CDR2 YYNGEE. This CDR3 has 12 amino acids. Trimming left V 4 bases short and J 8 bases short, with 12 bases between. CDR3: CASSRGGREAFF. DNA for the CDR3: TGTGCCAGCAGCCGGGGGGGACGGGAAGCTTTCTTT.

The chain employs TRBV5-1 and TRBJ2-7; possible D gene TRBD2, 5 bases. Trimming took off 4 bases at V and 1 base at J, with 9 bases between the two ends. This CDR3 has 13 amino acids. The germline gives CDR1 SGHRS, CDR2 YFSETQ. CDR3 region: CASSPRVSYEQYF. The CDR3 DNA reads TGCGCCAGCAGCCCGAGGGTTTCCTACGAGCAGTACTTC. Complete variable domain (other parts from reference TRBV5-1 and TRBJ2-7): KAGVTQTPRYLIKTRGQQVTLSCSPISGHRSVSWYQQTPGQGLQFLFEYFSETQRNKGNFPGRFSGRQFSNSRSEMNVSTLELGDSALYLCASSPRVSYEQYFGPGTRLTVT.

The chain uses TRBV11-2 and TRBJ1-4; 7 nucleotides agree with TRBD1. V lost 4 bases, J lost 3 bases, and 8 bases stayed unmatched. CDR3 length: 16 residues. Looked up from germline, CDR1 is SGHAT and CDR2 is FQNNGV. The CDR3 reads CASSSRGPWANEKLFF. The DNA for the CDR3 is TGTGCCAGCAGCTCAAGGGGGCCGTGGGCTAATGAAAAACTGTTTTTT.

The CDR3 spells CASSEDREVPQYF. CDR3 in DNA: TGTGCCAGCAGCGAGGACAGGGAAGTTCCGCAGTATTTT. The chain couples TRBV2 to TRBJ2-3, with TRBD1 identical over 8 bases. The CDR3 contains 13 residues. Germline V gives CDR1 SNHLY, CDR2 FYNNEI. V shed 6 bases, J shed 10 bases, and the junction held 9 bases outside the gene matches. The complete variable domain, with remaining parts taken from reference TRBV2 and TRBJ2-3, reads EPEVTQTPSHQVTQMGQEVILRCVPISNHLYFYWYRQILGQKVEFLVSFYNNEISEKSEIFDDQFSVERPDGSNFTLKIRSTKLEDSAMYFCASSEDREVPQYFGPGTRLTVL.

This chain joins TRBV5-1 and TRBJ2-2; TRBD1 matches at 7 bases. This CDR3 has 13 amino acids. Germline trimming cut 0 bases from V and 10 bases from J; bases unmatched to any gene: 3. The V gene's germline CDR1 is SGHRS and CDR2 YFSETQ. CDR3 nucleotides: TGCGCCAGCAGCTTGGGGGACAGCTTGGAGCTGTTTTTT. Translating it yields CASSLGDSLELFF.

J is TRBJ1-2 and V is TRBV5-5, with TRBD1 matching over 7 bases. Losses at the gene ends were 4 bases for V and 3 bases for J; bases not matched to a gene: 12. The CDR3 length is 16 residues. Germline values: CDR1 SGHKS, CDR2 YYEKEE (reference sequence). CDR3 amino acids: CASSLNSGTVDYGYTF. Here the CDR3 DNA reads TGTGCCAGCAGCCTAAATTCCGGGACAGTGGACTATGGCTACACCTTC.

The rearrangement links TRBV9 to TRBJ1-3; 8 bases are a match to TRBD1. Looked up from germline, CDR1 is SGDLS and CDR2 is YYNGEE. V shed 3 bases, J shed 1 base, and the junction held 3 bases outside the gene matches. CDR3 length: 15 amino acids. CDR3 DNA sequence: TGTGCCAGCAGCGGGACAGGGTCGTCTGGAAACACCATATATTTT. The encoded protein is CASSGTGSSGNTIYF.

This clone was observed a handful of times. V gene TRBV6-1 combines with J gene TRBJ2-7, with 9 bases fitting TRBD2. The V segment lost 6 bases and the J segment 6 bases; nucleotides outside the gene matches: 6. Germline V lookup: CDR1 MNHNS, CDR2 SASEGT. This CDR3 has 13 residues. CDR3 protein: CASSLSGGSEQYF. As DNA, the CDR3 is TGTGCCAGCAGCCTCAGCGGGGGGTCCGAGCAGTACTTC.

V gene TRBV7-6 combines with J gene TRBJ2-1; 10 bases match TRBD2. In germline, CDR1 is SGHVS, CDR2 FNYEAQ. The CDR3 extends over 16 amino acids. V dropped 0 bases and J dropped 6; count of bases not matched to a gene: 5. The CDR3 sequence is CASSLALTSGANEQFF. The CDR3 DNA reads as TGTGCCAGCAGCTTAGCGCTCACTAGCGGGGCCAATGAGCAGTTCTTC.

This clone appeared once. The chain is built from TRBV9 and TRBJ1-1, with D tentatively TRBD1 (6 bases). CDR1 is SGDLS and CDR2 is YYNGEE in the germline V gene. The CDR3 runs to 17 residues. V gave up 4 bases and J gave up 1 base, with 20 bases separating them. The CDR3 DNA reads TGTGCCAGCAGCACACCCCCAAAGGGGGTGACGAACACTGAAGCTTTCTTT. Amino acids: CASSTPPKGVTNTEAFF. Looking up the rest from reference TRBV9 and TRBJ1-1 gives the full variable domain: DSGVTQTPKHLITATGQRVTLRCSPRSGDLSVYWYQQSLDQGLQFLIQYYNGEERAKGNILERFSAQQFPDLHSELNLSSLELGDSALYFCASSTPPKGVTNTEAFFGQGTRLTVV.

The chain's CDR3 is CASSPRQGYEQYF. The CDR3 DNA sequence: TGTGCCAGCAGCCCAAGACAGGGCTACGAGCAGTACTTC. The chain is built from TRBV5-4 and TRBJ2-7; 7 bases align to TRBD1. The germline V gene has CDR1 SGHNT and CDR2 YYREEE (reference sequence). With 4 bases clipped from V and 3 bases from J, the junction kept 4 bases outside the gene matches. The CDR3 runs 13 residues.

V and J are TRBV5-6 and TRBJ2-3, with 8 bases that match TRBD2. V lost 4 bases to trimming and J lost 0 bases; unmatched junction nucleotides: 7. This CDR3 is built from 16 residues. From germline, CDR1 is SGHDT and CDR2 YYEEEE. DNA for the CDR3: TGTGCCAGCAGCCTCACTAGCGGTGCTAGCACAGATACGCAGTATTTT. Its protein is CASSLTSGASTDTQYF.

The genes are TRBV4-1 and TRBJ2-7; weak D call: TRBD1 (6 bases). V was pared by 0 bases and J by 3 bases, with 15 bases between. The CDR3 consists of 16 residues. In germline, CDR1 is MGHRA, CDR2 YSYEKL. CDR3 loop: CASSQEGAGVNYEQYF. The CDR3 DNA is TGCGCCAGCAGCCAAGAAGGGGCAGGGGTGAACTACGAGCAGTACTTC.

The chain is built from TRBV5-4 and TRBJ1-4, with TRBD1 matching 8 bases. The trim removed 4 bases at V and 4 bases at J, leaving 6 bases unmatched. CDR1 is SGHNT, CDR2 YYREEE, per germline (reference sequence). CDR3 length: 15 amino acids. CDR3 region: CASSPSDRVNEKLFF. The CDR3 DNA sequence: TGTGCCAGCAGCCCCTCGGACAGGGTTAATGAAAAACTGTTTTTT.

V and J are TRBV29-1 and TRBJ1-2; 8 bases line up with TRBD1. V trimming: 6 bases; J trimming: 7 bases; junction bases outside the gene matches: 13. Per the germline V gene, CDR1 is SQVTM and CDR2 is ANQGSEA. The CDR3 totals 14 residues. As DNA, the CDR3 is TGCAGCGTCCTCGCTGACAGGGGTTTGCGTGGCTACACCTTC. Translated, it gives CSVLADRGLRGYTF.

The chain has TRBV19 and TRBJ2-2, with D possibly matching TRBD1 (6 bases). The CDR3 spans 14 residues. V lost 3 bases and J 8 bases, leaving 13 bases between the germline ends. Per germline, CDR1 LNHDA and CDR2 SQIVND (reference sequence). The CDR3 spells CASSISRGGGELFF. The CDR3 DNA is TGTGCCAGTAGTATTTCCAGGGGCGGAGGGGAGCTGTTTTTT.

The rearrangement links TRBV7-9 to TRBJ1-4; TRBD1 matches at 9 bases. The CDR3 runs to 14 residues. V shed 8 bases, J shed 2 bases, and the junction held 3 bases outside the gene matches. Germline V gene data show CDR1 as SEHNR and CDR2 as FQNEAQ (reference sequence). CDR3 loop: CASRGTGTNEKLFF. CDR3 sequence (DNA): TGTGCCAGCCGCGGGACAGGGACTAATGAAAAACTGTTTTTT.

The chain is built from TRBV30 and TRBJ2-7; 7 bases map to TRBD2. From germline, CDR1 is GTSNPN and CDR2 SVGIG (reference sequence). Trimming removed 0 bases from V and 2 bases from J; junction bases left unmatched: 7. The CDR3 contains 15 residues. The CDR3 DNA sequence: TGTGCCTGGAGTGTGGGACTTGGGGGGGCCTACGAGCAGTACTTC. Protein: CAWSVGLGGAYEQYF.

The chain links TRBV7-6 to TRBJ2-3, with 11 nucleotides matching TRBD2. The length of the CDR3 is 16 residues. The junction had 11 bases not matched to a gene; V was cut back by 9 bases and J by 3 bases. Germline assignment: CDR1 SGHVS and CDR2 FNYEAQ. The CDR3 DNA follows: TGTGCCAGTGGGGGGATAGCGGGGGGGCGGACAGATACGCAGTATTTT. This sequence encodes CASGGIAGGRTDTQYF.

The chain carries TRBV7-9 and TRBJ2-2; D possibly corresponds to TRBD1 (6 bases). Per germline, CDR1 SEHNR and CDR2 FQNEAQ (reference sequence). The CDR3 covers 14 residues. Trimming took 3 bases from V and 2 from J, leaving 7 bases between them. The CDR3 here is CASSLDSNTGELFF. CDR3 sequence (DNA): TGTGCCAGCAGCTTGGACAGCAACACCGGGGAGCTGTTTTTT.

This clone was seen just once. V and J are TRBV5-4 and TRBJ1-2; D might be TRBD1 (5 bases). The V gene lost 4 bases and the J gene lost 4 bases, with 14 bases spanning the gap. This CDR3 comprises 14 residues. The germline V gene has CDR1 SGHNT and CDR2 YYREEE (reference sequence). CDR3 coding DNA: TGTGCCAGCAGCCTCATTCAGGGTGGCTATGGCTACACCTTC. Protein product: CASSLIQGGYGYTF.

The chain couples TRBV2 to TRBJ2-3; no definite D call. Germline values: CDR1 SNHLY, CDR2 FYNNEI. The CDR3 has 11 residues. Trimming left V 2 bases short and J 6 bases short, with 3 bases between. CDR3 in DNA: TGTGCCAGCAGTGAACTGGATACGCAGTATTTT. Translated, it gives CASSELDTQYF.

J is TRBJ1-1 and V is TRBV5-1, with D unresolved. V lost 0 bases and J 0 bases, leaving 9 bases between the germline ends. Germline CDR1 SGHRS, CDR2 YFSETQ. CDR3 size: 15 residues. The CDR3 sequence is CASSLAYSLNTEAFF. In DNA, the CDR3 is TGCGCCAGCAGCTTGGCCTACAGCTTGAACACTGAAGCTTTCTTT.

This clone ranks as medium-sized (0.01 to 0.1%). The chain uses TRBV5-1 and TRBJ2-2, with 8 bases that match TRBD1. The CDR3 totals 16 residues. Germline V gene lookup returns CDR1 SGHRS and CDR2 YFSETQ. V shed 0 bases and J 2 bases; nucleotides not matched to a gene: 3. In nucleotides, the CDR3 is TGCGCCAGCAGCTTGGTGGACAGGGAAAACACCGGGGAGCTGTTTTTT. Amino acids: CASSLVDRENTGELFF.

The chain combines TRBV7-3 with TRBJ2-5, with D hard to call. The CDR3 length is 13 residues. V shed 3 bases and J shed 2 bases, with 7 bases lying between them. Germline CDR1 reads SGHTA; CDR2 reads FQGTGA. DNA for the CDR3: TGTGCCAGCAGCTTTGGCCCTCAAGAGACCCAGTACTTC. Its protein is CASSFGPQETQYF.

The rearrangement uses TRBV29-1 and TRBJ2-2, with a possible D match to TRBD2 (6 bases). Trimming shortened V by 7 bases and J by 0 bases, and 9 bases separated the two germline ends. CDR3 length: 13 amino acids. Germline values: CDR1 SQVTM, CDR2 ANQGSEA. DNA of the CDR3: TGCAGCGCCCGCGGGGCGAACACCGGGGAGCTGTTTTTT. This codes for CSARGANTGELFF.

The chain has TRBV19 and TRBJ1-5; 8 bases line up with TRBD1. Losses at the gene ends were 5 bases for V and 2 bases for J; bases not matched to a gene: 5. The CDR3 contains 15 residues. Germline lookup yields CDR1 LNHDA and CDR2 SQIVND (reference sequence). DNA for the CDR3: TGTGCCAGTAGTGACAGGGGAGCGGGCAATCAGCCCCAGCATTTT. This encodes CASSDRGAGNQPQHF.

V gene TRBV2 combines with J gene TRBJ1-5, with 7 bases matching TRBD1. The CDR3 loop spans 14 amino acids. The germline CDR1 and CDR2 sequences are SNHLY and FYNNEI. With V trimmed by 4 bases and J by 3 bases, 3 bases remained unmatched. CDR3 region: CASSGTGYNQPQHF. The CDR3 DNA is TGTGCCAGCAGTGGGACAGGCTACAATCAGCCCCAGCATTTT.